The subject of this entry is one T cell receptor beta chain. Its target antigen remains unknown. Base qualities were left out, and no much larger clone turns up one base away. Genomic DNA was isolated using the Qiagen DNeasy kit from unsorted PBMCs as well as from negatively selected CD4+ and CD8+ fractions. Using primers that anneal to V and J segments, immunoSEQ multiplex PCR amplified the TCR beta CDR3 regions. A synthetic immune receptor repertoire was used to minimize amplification bias, and any remaining bias was removed computationally after sequencing. The authors processed their data as follows. Repertoire diversity was quantified as the Shannon entropy index using custom Python scripts. Unsorted, CD4+ and CD8+ repertoires were examined separately, except in combined analyses, for which CD4+ and CD8+ sequences were merged in silico. Clonal expansion was defined as a frequency increase of at least 2-fold after treatment compared with C1D1, and clones undetected at baseline were assigned a pseudocount of 0.5. Clones with 0 or 1 copy at C1D1 were classified as singleton clones, and clones with 2 or more copies were classified as non-singleton clones. Clones expanded in unsorted samples were annotated as CD4+, CD8+ or unknown by matching protein sequences in sorted samples from the same patient. Diversity changes from C1D1 to C4D1 were tested in paired samples using Wilcoxon tests. Drawn from immuneACCESS, this table holds only the in-frame rearrangements with V and J called that TCRdb kept. Clones are partly lost; checked studies trace under half to an unresolved V gene and leave the rest unexplained. That table supplies the V and J calls and clone size; D and trimming were determined from the DNA. Counted in this sample were tens of thousands of clones; 80% of them appeared once. The ten top clones hold under 20% of the sample.

This record belongs to a study of PD-1 blockade in classical Hodgkin lymphoma (dated by TCRdb to the early 2020s). Turning to the overall study: Nivolumab dosing was 3 mg/kg intravenously every 2 weeks, continuing until either disease progression or unacceptable toxicity. To define a peripheral blood immune signature of response to PD-1 blockade in classical Hodgkin lymphoma, the study combined TCR beta sequencing with CyTOF. General study outcomes and caveats: By C4D1, a significant rise was seen in CD4+ TCR diversity but not in CD8+ TCR diversity (p=0.0027 vs p=0.16), and the rise was most apparent among complete responders (p=0.02). Patients starting nivolumab less than 1 year after ASCT had lower diversity and were excluded from later analyses to avoid confounding by immune reconstitution. Only a single clinical trial cohort was studied, and what caused the repertoire differences, possibly disease activity or prior therapy, remained undefined. Newly diagnosed patients were reported to have lower baseline TCR diversity than healthy donors, and relapsed/refractory patients were reported to have lower baseline TCR diversity still. Trial patients achieving complete response had baseline diversity similar to newly diagnosed patients, whereas partial responders and progressors had significantly lower diversity.

The CDR3 spans 16 residues, from the cysteine through the phenylalanine. CDR3 DNA only is kept here, 48 bases in frame from base 1. The germline V gene sets CDR1 to SGHAT and CDR2 to FQNNGV. Relative to germline, V is 1 base shorter and J is 3 bases shorter, with 16 bases between their ends. The time point label on this specimen signifies: cycle 4 day 1 (C4D1), after more than 5 weeks of nivolumab. Every trial patient had relapsed after autologous stem cell transplantation, and cohorts A, B and C differed in prior brentuximab vedotin exposure. The trial cohort was composed of over 50 patients with relapsed/refractory classical Hodgkin lymphoma, for whom complete response, partial response or progressive disease was recorded as best overall response. Single-agent nivolumab was administered to trial patients in the multi-cohort phase II CheckMate 205 trial. An independent review committee assessed best overall response by applying the 2007 International Working Group response criteria. Trial PBMCs were collected just before the start of nivolumab (C1D1) and during therapy at cycle 2 day 1 and cycle 4 day 1. Peripheral blood was collected in 8 mL Vacutainer Cell Preparation Tubes, from which PBMCs were isolated by centrifugation and then cryopreserved.

The chain was built from TRBV11-2 and TRBJ2-7; no D gene can be assigned with confidence. Specimen: peripheral blood mononuclear cells (PBMCs), collected before the fourth cycle of nivolumab. The origin of this receptor is a human donor with classical Hodgkin lymphoma. The nucleotide sequence is given as TGTGCCAGCAGCTTAGGGACCTTCCTCGCCGACTACGAGCAGTACTTC. This codes for CASSLGTFLADYEQYF.